These 3 T cell receptor beta chains were sequenced from one sample in a study of CD8+ T cells in alopecia areata. As the sequencing template, cDNA was produced by extracting RNA and reverse transcribing it. Assay used: immunoSEQ multiplex PCR; TCRdb lists only in-frame clones, some missing. The top ten clones hold less than 2% of a sample with approximately 300,000 clones, over 45% of them seen once. The treatment was: oral pan-JAK inhibitor, 5-10 mg twice daily. Sequences were derived from CD4+ T cells sorted from blood, sampled at week 24, from a patient treated with tofacitinib. All receptors derive from a human donor with alopecia areata.

The chain joins TRBV5-1 to TRBJ2-3, with D possibly being TRBD2 (5 bases). The CDR3 extends over 15 amino acids. V was pared by 0 bases and J by 0 bases, with 8 bases between. Germline V gene lookup returns CDR1 SGHRS and CDR2 YFSETQ. The CDR3 DNA follows: TGCGCCAGCAGCTTGGGCGGGTCTAGCACAGATACGCAGTATTTT. This translates into CASSLGGSSTDTQYF.

This clone was detected a few times. V gene TRBV7-2 combines with J gene TRBJ1-5; D unclear. CDR3 length: 13 amino acids. The V and J ends lost 2 bases and 4 bases respectively, with 6 bases between them. Germline CDR1 and CDR2: SGHTA and FQGNSA. The CDR3, as DNA: TGTGCCAGCAGCTTATGGGCAAATCAGCCCCAGCATTTT. Amino acids: CASSLWANQPQHF.

The chain recombines TRBV6-5 with TRBJ2-6; TRBD2 is a possible D gene (6 bases). Germline CDR1 reads MNHEY; CDR2 reads SVGAGI. This CDR3 contains 15 residues. Deletions cut 3 bases from V and 2 bases from J, with 8 bases between. CDR3 DNA: TGTGCCAGCAGTTATCGGGAGACTGGGGCCAACGTCCTGACTTTC. Translating gives CASSYRETGANVLTF.